The TCR beta chain described here comes from a study of naive and memory T cell subsets. Study results and caveats: TCR abundance followed a power law differing between naive and memory subsets. Over 85% of naive TCR sequences appeared only once, unlike memory subsets. Especially in CD8 cells, naive repertoires contained a few larger clonotypes, possibly CD45RA-re-expressing memory cells.

Trimming took 5 bases from V and 3 from J, leaving 23 bases between them. This CDR3 is built from 18 residues. Sequential positive selection took CD4 T cells first, then CD8 T cells. Cells stained for CD3, CD4, CD8, CD45RA and CD27 were sorted into four subsets. The beta constant-region primer was an equimolar mix of two oligonucleotides covering TRBC1 and TRBC2. The ligated cDNA underwent four PCR rounds using SP2 and nested alpha and beta constant-region primers. TCRdb reanalysed the UMI-ligation and nested PCR reads using MiXCR and keeps one entry per CDR3 protein. The profile shows roughly 150,000 distinct CDR3 sequences, over 20% of them singletons. In regard to this clonotype: Its cognate antigen is unknown.

This sequence originates from a human donor in good health. Specimen: naive CD4+ T cells from blood. The rearrangement uses TRBV12-3 or TRBV12-4 and TRBJ2-1; a possible D gene is TRBD2 (5 bases). The CDR3 coding sequence is TGTGCCAGCAGTCCCCTTCGAGGAACTAGATCGGTCTACAATGAGCAGTTCTTC. Its translation: CASSPLRGTRSVYNEQFF.